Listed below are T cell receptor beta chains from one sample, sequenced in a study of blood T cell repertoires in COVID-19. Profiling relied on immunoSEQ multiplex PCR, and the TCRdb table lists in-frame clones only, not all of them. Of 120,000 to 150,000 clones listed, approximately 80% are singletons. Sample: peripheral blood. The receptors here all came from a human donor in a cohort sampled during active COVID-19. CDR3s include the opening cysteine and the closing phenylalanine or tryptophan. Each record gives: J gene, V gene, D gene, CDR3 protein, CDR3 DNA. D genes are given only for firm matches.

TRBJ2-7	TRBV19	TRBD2	CASSMRGGDEQYF	TGTGCCAGTAGTATGCGTGGGGGGGACGAGCAGTACTTC
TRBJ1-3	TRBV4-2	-	CASSQERSGNTIYF	TGTGCCAGCAGCCAAGAGCGCTCTGGAAACACCATATATTTT
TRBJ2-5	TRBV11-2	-	CASSLDRAGIGETQYF	TGTGCCAGCAGCTTAGATAGGGCAGGGATCGGGGAGACCCAGTACTTC
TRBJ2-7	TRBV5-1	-	CASSFGSSSYEQYF	TGCGCCAGCAGCTTCGGGAGTAGCTCCTACGAGCAGTACTTC
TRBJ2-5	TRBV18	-	CASSPPLQETQYF	TGTGCCAGCTCACCCCCCCTCCAAGAGACCCAGTACTTC
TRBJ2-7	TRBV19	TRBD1	CASSPSPRTGGSEQYF	TGTGCCAGTAGTCCCAGCCCACGAACAGGGGGTAGCGAGCAGTACTTC
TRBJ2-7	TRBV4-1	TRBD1	CASSPGQGPREQYF	TGCGCCAGCAGCCCCGGACAGGGCCCCCGGGAGCAGTACTTC
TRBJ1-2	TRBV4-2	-	CASSQVDRTREGYTF	TGTGCCAGCAGCCAAGTAGACCGTACGAGGGAGGGCTACACCTTC
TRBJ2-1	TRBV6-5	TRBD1	CASSSPRGRADEQFF	TGTGCCAGCAGTAGCCCCAGGGGGCGAGCTGATGAGCAGTTCTTC
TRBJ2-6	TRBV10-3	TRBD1	CAISETGGSSGANVLTF	TGTGCCATCAGTGAGACAGGGGGAAGCTCTGGGGCCAACGTCCTGACTTTC
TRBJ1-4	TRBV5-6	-	CASSLDPTATNEKLFF	TGTGCCAGCAGCTTGGACCCGACAGCAACTAATGAAAAACTGTTTTTT